The entry that follows covers one TCR beta chain sequence. This sample stems from a study of blood T cell repertoires in COVID-19. Looking at the study overall: PBMCs, B-cell-depleted T cells, or T cells were the source of the cDNA or gDNA that made up the material.

Assay used: immunoSEQ multiplex PCR; TCRdb lists only in-frame clones, some missing. The table lists over 150,000 clones, approximately 85% of them singletons. CDR3 length: 12 amino acids. Trimming shortened V by 9 bases and J by 2 bases, and 10 bases separated the two germline ends. Germline V gene data show CDR1 as MDHEN and CDR2 as SYDVKM. The V and J genes are TRBV28 and TRBJ1-2, with a tentative D call TRBD1 (6 bases). The sequenced sample consisted of peripheral blood. This TCR was sampled from a man older than 75 with COVID-19, enrolled during active disease. CDR3 in DNA: TGTGCCAGTTTACAGGGAAACTATGGCTACACCTTC. Amino acid sequence: CASLQGNYGYTF.